One sample yielded the 21 T cell receptor beta chains listed below, sequenced in a study of cytomegalovirus exposure and HLA in healthy donors. PCR involved 60 Vbeta and 13 Jbeta primers. Clones were read by immunoSEQ multiplex PCR, and TCRdb kept only the in-frame ones, dropping some. Counted here are roughly 170,000 clones, roughly 84% occurring once; the ten biggest clones make up 1.5%. Sequenced: PBMCs. Every receptor here comes from a male donor in good health and CMV-seronegative.

The CDR3 DNA sequence: TGTGCCAGCAGTGTGGAGGGACGGGGTGAAGCTTTCTTT. Translated: CASSVEGRGEAFF. The chain combines TRBV2 with TRBJ1-1; D might be TRBD1 (5 bases). V was clipped by 4 bases and J by 7 bases, with 13 bases between them. The CDR3 runs 13 residues. Germline CDR1 SNHLY, CDR2 FYNNEI.

This clone has only a few counts. The CDR3 is CASSTTTGSNQPQHF. DNA of the CDR3: TGTGCCAGTAGTACCACAACAGGGAGCAATCAGCCCCAGCATTTT. The genes are TRBV19 and TRBJ1-5; tentatively, D is TRBD1 (6 bases). V was pared by 4 bases and J by 1 base, with 11 bases between. The V gene's germline CDR1 is LNHDA and CDR2 SQIVND (reference sequence). The CDR3 extends over 15 amino acids.

This clone was observed a handful of times. V gene TRBV18 combines with J gene TRBJ1-4; 7 bases agree with TRBD1. The trim removed 1 base at V and 11 bases at J, leaving 10 bases unmatched. CDR3 length equals 15 residues. The germline V gene has CDR1 KGHSH and CDR2 LQKENI. CDR3 nucleotide sequence: TGTGCCAGCTCACCACAAACGTCCGCAGGGGGTAAACTGTTTTTT. Translated: CASSPQTSAGGKLFF.

The V call is TRBV19, the J call TRBJ1-2, with D tentatively TRBD1 (6 bases). The V and J ends lost 3 bases and 0 bases respectively, with 8 bases between them. CDR1 is LNHDA and CDR2 is SQIVND in the germline V gene (reference sequence). The CDR3 is 14 residues long. The CDR3 spells CASSIRGTNYGYTF. CDR3 sequence (DNA): TGTGCCAGTAGTATCAGGGGAACTAACTATGGCTACACCTTC.

V and J are TRBV6-1 and TRBJ1-3, with D possibly being TRBD1 (5 bases). The CDR3 runs 16 residues. V was shortened by 4 bases and J by 3 bases, with 16 bases between the two germline ends. Per the germline V gene, CDR1 is MNHNS and CDR2 is SASEGT. The CDR3 spells CASSADPQGGGNTIYF. The CDR3, as DNA: TGTGCCAGCAGTGCGGACCCCCAGGGCGGTGGAAACACCATATATTTT.

This sequence joins TRBV10-3 and TRBJ2-6, with D tentatively TRBD1 (5 bases). V was shortened by 2 bases and J by 2 bases, with 7 bases between the two germline ends. The length of the CDR3 is 15 residues. In germline, CDR1 is ENHRY, CDR2 SYGVKD. The CDR3 DNA reads TGTGCCATCAGTGAGGGGGCGGCTGGGGCCAACGTCCTGACTTTC. As protein: CAISEGAAGANVLTF.

V is TRBV7-9 and J is TRBJ1-3; D not resolved. Trimming took off 5 bases at V and 0 bases at J, with 8 bases between the two ends. Germline lookup yields CDR1 SEHNR and CDR2 FQNEAQ (reference sequence). This CDR3 is built from 14 residues. The CDR3 nucleotides read TGTGCCAGCAGCACACAGATCTCTGGAAACACCATATATTTT. Protein: CASSTQISGNTIYF.

This clone was picked up one time. V and J are TRBV18 and TRBJ2-7; D is perhaps TRBD1 (5 bases). The germline CDR1 and CDR2 sequences are KGHSH and LQKENI. The CDR3 is made up of 14 amino acids. Trimming cost V 8 bases and J 1 base, with 15 bases left between them. The CDR3 region has the DNA TGTGCCAGCCGCGTAGGGGAAGGATCCTACGAGCAGTACTTC. Its protein is CASRVGEGSYEQYF.

The chain links TRBV5-1 to TRBJ2-2; 9 positions agree with TRBD2. The CDR3 spans 15 residues. Trimming took 2 bases from V and 2 from J; bases not matched to a gene: 1. Germline loops: CDR1 SGHRS, CDR2 YFSETQ. CDR3 bases: TGCGCCAGCAGCTTTAGCGGGGGAAACACCGGGGAGCTGTTTTTT. This codes for CASSFSGGNTGELFF.

The V call is TRBV19, the J call TRBJ1-1; no clear D gene. V lost 7 bases to trimming and J lost 1 base, with 19 bases between them. This CDR3 region has 16 residues. Germline V gene sequence: CDR1 LNHDA, CDR2 SQIVND (reference sequence). The CDR3 loop is CASTLSALTPNTEAFF. The CDR3, as DNA: TGTGCCAGTACTTTAAGTGCCCTCACACCGAACACTGAAGCTTTCTTT.

The V gene is TRBV11-1, the J gene TRBJ2-7; a weak D match, TRBD2 (6 bases). The CDR3 runs 12 residues. The V end lost 1 base, the J end lost 6 bases, and 7 bases lay between the germline ends. Germline CDR1 reads SGHAT; CDR2 reads FQDESV (reference sequence). The CDR3 DNA is TGTGCCAGCAGCTTAGTGGAGGGCGAGCAGTACTTC. This sequence encodes CASSLVEGEQYF. Based on the CDR3 plus reference TRBV11-1 and TRBJ2-7, the full variable domain is EAEVAQSPRYKITEKSQAVAFWCDPISGHATLYWYRQILGQGPELLVQFQDESVVDDSQLPKDRFSAERLKGVDSTLKIQPAELGDSAMYLCASSLVEGEQYFGPGTRLTVT.

J is TRBJ1-1 and V is TRBV6-1, with D maybe TRBD1 (5 bases). The germline V gene encodes CDR1 MNHNS and CDR2 SASEGT. CDR3 size: 13 residues. V was clipped by 4 bases and J by 5 bases, with 11 bases between them. CDR3 loop: CASSANGGTEAFF. The DNA of the CDR3 is TGTGCCAGCAGTGCGAATGGGGGGACTGAAGCTTTCTTT.

This chain's CDR3 is CASSGTANEKLFF. CDR3 DNA: TGTGCCAGCAGTGGGACAGCTAATGAAAAACTGTTTTTT. The V call is TRBV6-1, the J call TRBJ1-4, with D perhaps matching TRBD1 (6 bases). Trimming took 4 bases from V and 3 from J, leaving 6 bases between them. The CDR3 consists of 13 residues. Per germline, CDR1 MNHNS and CDR2 SASEGT.

The V call is TRBV2, the J call TRBJ2-5, with 7 bases that match TRBD1. The trim removed 6 bases at V and 0 bases at J, leaving 16 bases unmatched. The CDR3 has 18 residues. Germline CDR1 SNHLY, CDR2 FYNNEI. CDR3 DNA sequence: TGTGCCAGCAGGTTGAGAAGCACGGGACAGCGGTACCAAGAGACCCAGTACTTC. Encoded protein: CASRLRSTGQRYQETQYF.

The chain uses TRBV28 and TRBJ2-3; 7 positions agree with TRBD2. V gave up 3 bases and J gave up 12 bases; unmatched junction bases: 9. The length of the CDR3 is 13 residues. The germline V gene encodes CDR1 MDHEN and CDR2 SYDVKM. The CDR3 nucleotides read TGTGCCAGCAGTTTCGGGAGACTAGCTCCCCAGTATTTT. Protein sequence: CASSFGRLAPQYF.

V and J are TRBV5-1 and TRBJ2-5; 7 nucleotides match TRBD1. The CDR3 covers 15 residues. Germline V gene sequence: CDR1 SGHRS, CDR2 YFSETQ. After removal of 4 bases from V and 4 bases from J, the junction contained 10 bases not matched to a gene. The CDR3 loop reads CASSVAQGGSETQYF. Written as DNA, the CDR3 is TGCGCCAGCAGCGTTGCCCAAGGGGGCTCAGAGACCCAGTACTTC.

The chain recombines TRBV27 with TRBJ1-6; 7 bases align to TRBD1. Unmatched junction bases numbered 8, after V lost 5 bases and J lost 7 bases. CDR1 and CDR2 from the germline V gene are MNHEY and SMNVEV (reference sequence). This CDR3 has 15 amino acids. The CDR3 nucleotides read TGTGCCAGCAGTATCGGGGACAGCCCAAATTCACCCCTCCACTTT. It codes for CASSIGDSPNSPLHF.

The chain employs TRBV4-3 and TRBJ2-7, with 10 bases lining up with TRBD1. CDR1 is LGHNA and CDR2 is YSLEER in the germline V gene. Trimming took 5 bases from V and 6 from J; bases not matched to a gene: 7. The CDR3 is 14 residues long. CDR3 sequence reads: CASSREGQGGEQYF. The CDR3 nucleotides are TGCGCCAGCAGCAGGGAAGGACAGGGGGGCGAGCAGTACTTC.

The chain is built from TRBV6-1 and TRBJ1-2; 9 nucleotides line up with TRBD1. Germline V gives CDR1 MNHNS, CDR2 SASEGT. The CDR3 covers 17 residues. V gave up 0 bases and J gave up 2 bases; unmatched junction bases: 7. The DNA for the CDR3 is TGTGCCAGCAGTGAAGCCGCACGGACAGGGGCGAACTATGGCTACACCTTC. It codes for CASSEAARTGANYGYTF.

The V and J genes are TRBV30 and TRBJ1-1, with D tentatively TRBD1 (6 bases). Germline V gene lookup returns CDR1 GTSNPN and CDR2 SVGIG (reference sequence). Trimming took off 0 bases at V and 5 bases at J, with 10 bases between the two ends. This CDR3 is 13 amino acids long. This CDR3 is CAWSVGQNTEAFF. CDR3 DNA: TGTGCCTGGAGTGTAGGACAGAATACTGAAGCTTTCTTT. Full variable domain (missing parts from reference TRBV30 and TRBJ1-1): SQTIHQWPATLVQPVGSPLSLECTVEGTSNPNLYWYRQAAGRGLQLLFYSVGIGQISSEVPQNLSASRPQDRQFILSSKKLLLSDSGFYLCAWSVGQNTEAFFGQGTRLTVV.

The chain employs TRBV10-3 and TRBJ2-7, with 9 bases lining up with TRBD1. Looked up from germline, CDR1 is ENHRY and CDR2 is SYGVKD. The CDR3 is 14 residues long. Trimming at V came to 6 bases and at J to 2 bases, leaving 5 bases not matched to a gene. The CDR3 reads CAISTGTGTYEQYF. The CDR3 coding sequence is TGTGCCATCAGCACCGGGACAGGGACCTACGAGCAGTACTTC.